Described below is a single T cell receptor beta chain sequence and its context. This sample was included in a study of blood T cell repertoires in COVID-19. Study as a whole: There were acute and convalescent COVID-19 samples, and they came from the United States, Italy and Spain.

The germline gives CDR1 PRHDT, CDR2 FYEKMQ (reference sequence). The V gene lost 3 bases and the J gene lost 3 bases, with 6 bases spanning the gap. The CDR3 has 13 amino acids. Only in-frame clones appear in the TCRdb table, and some are missing; sequencing was by immunoSEQ multiplex PCR. The table has about 97,000 clones, about 87% seen once. This receptor was taken from a human donor in a cohort sampled during active COVID-19. The sample taken for sequencing was peripheral blood. This chain uses TRBV13 with TRBJ2-1, with TRBD1 as a possible D gene (6 bases). CDR3 protein: CASSLTGYNEQFF. CDR3 nucleotides: TGTGCCAGCAGCTTGACAGGCTACAATGAGCAGTTCTTC. The variable domain in full, completed from reference TRBV13 and TRBJ2-1, reads AAGVIQSPRHLIKEKRETATLKCYPIPRHDTVYWYQQGPGQDPQFLISFYEKMQSDKGSIPDRFSAQQFSDYHSELNMSSLELGDSALYFCASSLTGYNEQFFGPGTRLTVL.